These 20 T cell receptor beta chains share one sample of origin, sequenced in a study of cytomegalovirus exposure and HLA in healthy donors. PCR was performed using 60 Vbeta and 13 Jbeta primers. Clones were read by immunoSEQ multiplex PCR, and TCRdb kept only the in-frame ones, dropping some. The table includes just over 150,000 clones, approximately 70% detected once. The specimen sequenced was PBMCs. The receptors come from a man between 40 and 49 years old in good health and CMV-seropositive.

V is TRBV7-2 and J is TRBJ1-1, with unresolved D. The CDR3 spans 14 residues. Deletions cut 1 base from V and 4 bases from J, with 10 bases between. Germline CDR1 and CDR2: SGHTA and FQGNSA. CDR3 residues: CASSLVDWPTEAFF. The DNA of the CDR3 is TGTGCCAGCAGCTTAGTAGACTGGCCCACTGAAGCTTTCTTT. The full variable domain, in which reference TRBV7-2 and TRBJ1-1 provide the parts outside the CDR3, is GAGVSQSPSNKVTEKGKDVELRCDPISGHTALYWYRQSLGQGLEFLIYFQGNSAPDKSGLPSDRFSAERTGGSVSTLTIQRTQQEDSAVYLCASSLVDWPTEAFFGQGTRLTVV.

This clone was detected once. One junction end disagrees with the germline gene, perhaps due to a read error. The chain employs TRBV7-9 and TRBJ1-1; TRBD1 might be the D (6 bases). Per germline, CDR1 SEHNR and CDR2 FQNEAQ (reference sequence). The CDR3 contains 16 residues. CDR3 in DNA: TGTTCCAGCAGCTTAGGGGGTGGGGGCCTGAACACTGAAGCTTTCTTT. Amino acid sequence: CSSSLGGGGLNTEAFF.

This clone was picked up one time. The V and J genes are TRBV18 and TRBJ1-2; 8 positions match TRBD1. Germline V lookup: CDR1 KGHSH, CDR2 LQKENI. This CDR3 is 17 amino acids long. Trimming took 1 base from V and 4 from J; bases not matched to a gene: 11. The CDR3 sequence is CASSPLAGGRYIYGYTF. CDR3 nucleotide sequence: TGTGCCAGCTCACCACTAGCAGGGGGCCGATATATCTATGGCTACACCTTC.

The V call is TRBV19, the J call TRBJ1-5; TRBD1 might be the D (5 bases). The ends were cut back, 6 bases at V and 4 bases at J, with 16 bases in the middle. CDR1 is LNHDA and CDR2 is SQIVND in the germline V gene (reference sequence). This CDR3 region has 15 residues. CDR3 DNA: TGTGCCAGTAGGCCAGGGTTCGGAGGGAATCAGCCCCAGCATTTT. It codes for CASRPGFGGNQPQHF.

This rearrangement joins TRBV6-5 to TRBJ1-3, with 7 bases that match TRBD1. The CDR3 spans 15 residues. Trimming cost V 5 bases and J 0 bases; bases outside gene matches: 4. From germline, CDR1 is MNHEY and CDR2 SVGAGI. Written as DNA, the CDR3 is TGTGCCAGCAGTCCCTCAGGGGGCTCTGGAAACACCATATATTTT. Translating gives CASSPSGGSGNTIYF.

This clone was seen once. Other DNA sequences within the sample encode an identical CDR3. The V gene is TRBV19, the J gene TRBJ1-4, with a tentative D call TRBD1 (5 bases). Per the germline V gene, CDR1 is LNHDA and CDR2 is SQIVND (reference sequence). Between the trimmed V and J ends, which lost 3 bases and 7 bases, there was a span of 15 bases. This CDR3 spans 15 amino acids. CDR3 sequence: CASSIAVQGGEKLFF. The CDR3 DNA sequence: TGTGCCAGTAGTATTGCTGTCCAGGGAGGTGAAAAACTGTTTTTT.

This clone was seen only a few times. The chain recombines TRBV4-3 with TRBJ1-4, with 7 positions matching TRBD1. The CDR3 covers 15 residues. Germline V gives CDR1 LGHNA, CDR2 YSLEER. The V segment lost 0 bases and the J segment 8 bases; nucleotides outside the gene matches: 6. The chain's CDR3 is CASSQEWTGGEKLFF. Written as DNA, the CDR3 is TGCGCCAGCAGCCAAGAGTGGACAGGTGGGGAAAAACTGTTTTTT.

The chain employs TRBV20-1 and TRBJ2-3; D unresolved. Trimming left V 6 bases short and J 2 bases short, with 3 bases between. The CDR3 is 10 residues long. In germline, CDR1 is DFQATT, CDR2 SNEGSKA (reference sequence). For the CDR3, the DNA is TGCAGTGCCTTCACAGATACGCAGTATTTT. Protein sequence: CSAFTDTQYF.

This clone occurred a few times. The rearrangement links TRBV9 to TRBJ2-5; 9 nucleotides match TRBD2. This CDR3 is built from 14 residues. J gave up 2 bases and V 4 bases, and 3 bases lay outside the gene matches. Germline CDR1 reads SGDLS; CDR2 reads YYNGEE. CDR3 sequence reads: CASSTRGGQETQYF. CDR3 sequence (DNA): TGTGCCAGCAGCACGCGGGGGGGGCAAGAGACCCAGTACTTC.

The DNA of the CDR3 is TGTGCCAGCAGCTTGGGAGCTAATGAAAAACTGTTTTTT. It codes for CASSLGANEKLFF. The chain employs TRBV5-8 and TRBJ1-4; D not resolved. Between the trimmed V and J ends, which lost 0 bases and 3 bases, there was a span of 3 bases. Germline CDR1 and CDR2: SGHTS and YDEGEE. This CDR3 region has 13 residues.

This chain links TRBV19 with TRBJ1-5; D is possibly TRBD1 (5 bases). Trimming removed 3 bases at V and 9 bases at J, with 6 bases between. Per the germline V gene, CDR1 is LNHDA and CDR2 is SQIVND (reference sequence). The length of the CDR3 is 11 residues. CDR3 in amino acids: CASSMGGPQHF. Here the CDR3 DNA reads TGTGCCAGTAGTATGGGGGGGCCCCAGCATTTT.

This clone was seen a few times. The CDR3 DNA reads as TGTGCCAGCAGTTACAGGGGAGGGGACACTGAAGCTTTCTTT. Amino acid sequence: CASSYRGGDTEAFF. The chain combines TRBV6-5 with TRBJ1-1; the D gene is possibly TRBD1 (5 bases). The germline CDR1 and CDR2 sequences are MNHEY and SVGAGI. V was shortened by 2 bases and J by 3 bases, with 10 bases between the two germline ends. The CDR3 is 14 amino acids.

This clone was counted a few times. The V and J genes are TRBV7-9 and TRBJ1-1, with D tentatively TRBD1 (5 bases). Germline CDR1 is SEHNR and CDR2 is FQNEAQ (reference sequence). The CDR3 has 13 residues. Trimming left V 5 bases short and J 1 base short, with 8 bases between. The CDR3 region has the DNA TGTGCCAGCAGCATGACAGCGAACACTGAAGCTTTCTTT. Translating it yields CASSMTANTEAFF.

The chain has TRBV5-5 and TRBJ2-1; D not certain. CDR1 SGHKS and CDR2 YYEKEE come from the germline V gene (reference sequence). This CDR3 is 13 amino acids long. The V and J ends lost 1 base and 4 bases respectively, with 6 bases between them. The CDR3 coding sequence is TGTGCCAGCAGCTTGATAGTATACAATGAGCAGTTCTTC. The encoded protein is CASSLIVYNEQFF.

In this sample, this clone turned up a few times. The rearrangement links TRBV27 to TRBJ2-3, with D possibly TRBD2 on 6 matching bases. From germline, CDR1 is MNHEY and CDR2 SMNVEV (reference sequence). Trimming took off 1 base at V and 4 bases at J, with 12 bases between the two ends. This CDR3 has 15 amino acids. CDR3 loop: CASSLYGGRADTQYF. The CDR3, as DNA: TGTGCCAGCAGTTTATACGGGGGTCGGGCAGATACGCAGTATTTT.

The chain is built from TRBV6-5 and TRBJ2-5; D possibly corresponds to TRBD1 (6 bases). CDR1 and CDR2 from the germline V gene are MNHEY and SVGAGI. The CDR3 consists of 13 residues. Trimming removed 6 bases at V and 4 bases at J, with 12 bases between. CDR3 nucleotides: TGTGCCAGCAGCCGCGAAGGGGGAGAGACCCAGTACTTC. Protein product: CASSREGGETQYF.

The sample holds a few counts of this clone. This rearrangement joins TRBV4-1 to TRBJ2-1; 7 bases line up with TRBD1. Germline-derived CDR1 and CDR2 are MGHRA and YSYEKL. The CDR3 totals 14 residues. Germline trimming cut 1 base from V and 6 bases from J; bases unmatched to any gene: 3. The CDR3 spells CASSQGDRVNEQFF. The DNA for the CDR3 is TGCGCCAGCAGCCAAGGAGACAGGGTCAATGAGCAGTTCTTC.

The V and J genes are TRBV4-1 and TRBJ1-1, with TRBD1 matching 7 bases. Germline V lookup: CDR1 MGHRA, CDR2 YSYEKL. The V and J ends lost 5 bases and 4 bases, in that order; junction bases with no gene match: 7. The CDR3 length is 14 residues. This CDR3 reads CASSLQGLATEAFF. CDR3 coding DNA: TGCGCCAGCAGCTTACAGGGGTTGGCCACTGAAGCTTTCTTT.

The V gene is TRBV2, the J gene TRBJ2-3; 7 bases map to TRBD2. The germline V gene has CDR1 SNHLY and CDR2 FYNNEI. Germline trimming cut 3 bases from V and 4 bases from J; bases unmatched to any gene: 7. The CDR3 has 15 residues. This chain's CDR3 is CASSDPGGGADTQYF. CDR3 nucleotide sequence: TGTGCCAGCAGTGATCCGGGGGGAGGCGCAGATACGCAGTATTTT. Full variable domain (remainder filled in from reference TRBV2 and TRBJ2-3): EPEVTQTPSHQVTQMGQEVILRCVPISNHLYFYWYRQILGQKVEFLVSFYNNEISEKSEIFDDQFSVERPDGSNFTLKIRSTKLEDSAMYFCASSDPGGGADTQYFGPGTRLTVL.

The V call is TRBV4-3, the J call TRBJ1-6; 7 bases map to TRBD1. The CDR3 extends over 14 amino acids. Unmatched junction bases numbered 3, after V lost 3 bases and J lost 7 bases. Germline-derived CDR1 and CDR2 are LGHNA and YSLEER. The CDR3 nucleotides read TGCGCCAGCAGCCACGGGACAGAAAATTCACCCCTCCACTTT. Its translation: CASSHGTENSPLHF.